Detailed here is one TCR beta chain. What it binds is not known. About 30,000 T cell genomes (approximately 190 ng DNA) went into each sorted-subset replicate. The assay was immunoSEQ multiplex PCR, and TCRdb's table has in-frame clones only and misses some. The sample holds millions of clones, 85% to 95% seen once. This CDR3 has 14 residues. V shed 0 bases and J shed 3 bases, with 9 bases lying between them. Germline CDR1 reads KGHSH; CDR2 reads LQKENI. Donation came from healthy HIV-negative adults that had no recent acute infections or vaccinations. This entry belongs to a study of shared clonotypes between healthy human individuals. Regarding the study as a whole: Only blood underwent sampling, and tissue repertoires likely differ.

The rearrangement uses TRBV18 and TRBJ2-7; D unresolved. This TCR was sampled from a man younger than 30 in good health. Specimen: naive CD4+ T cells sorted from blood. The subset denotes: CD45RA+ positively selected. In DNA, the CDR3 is TGTGCCAGCTCACCACCGTGGGAAAGCTACGAGCAGTACTTC. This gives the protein CASSPPWESYEQYF.